These 18 T cell receptor beta chains came from one sample sequenced in a study of human T cells and chemical hapten exposure. Indicated time point: patch test 1, 2 weeks after DPC sensitization. This sample's treatment: therapeutic diphenylcyclopropenone sensitization with weekly scalp DPC. TCRdb processed the RACE reads anew with MiXCR; each CDR3 protein has one entry. This sample has about 340,000 distinct CDR3 sequences, with roughly 6.9% found just once. The sample here was whole blood, taken in connection with sensitization to the hapten diphenylcyclopropenone (DPC). These receptors were taken from a woman aged 18 to 35 with alopecia areata. Some clones in this sample may be carry-over from other donors' samples.

This clonotype was counted many times. J is TRBJ2-3 and V is TRBV20-1; 7 nucleotides align to TRBD2. Germline V lookup: CDR1 DFQATT, CDR2 SNEGSKA (reference sequence). The CDR3 length is 13 residues. The CDR3 region has the DNA TGCAGCCCAAGCGGGGCCAGCACAGATACGCAGTATTTT. This encodes CSPSGASTDTQYF.

V usage is TRBV7-6 and J usage is TRBJ2-1, with 9 bases aligning to TRBD2. The CDR3 runs 15 residues. Losses at the gene ends were 7 bases for V and 6 bases for J; bases not matched to a gene: 10. Germline-derived CDR1 and CDR2 are SGHVS and FNYEAQ. The CDR3 region is CASIPGTSYINEQFF. Written as DNA, the CDR3 is TGTGCCAGCATTCCCGGGACTAGCTATATCAATGAGCAGTTCTTC. The entire variable domain, with the rest obtained from reference TRBV7-6 and TRBJ2-1, is as follows: GAGVSQSPRYKVTKRGQDVALRCDPISGHVSLYWYRQALGQGPEFLTYFNYEAQQDKSGLPNDRFSAERPEGSISTLTIQRTEQRDSAMYRCASIPGTSYINEQFFGPGTRLTVL.

This clonotype was detected many times. This rearrangement joins TRBV12-3 or TRBV12-4 to TRBJ2-1; D is possibly TRBD2 (6 bases). V lost 3 bases, J lost 6 bases, and 18 bases lay in between. This CDR3 spans 16 amino acids. In DNA form, the CDR3 reads TGTGCCAGCAGTTTTTGGGCTAGCGCCGGCAGCAATGAGCAGTTCTTC. Translation: CASSFWASAGSNEQFF.

This rearrangement joins TRBV6-5 to TRBJ1-1; perhaps TRBD1 as D (6 bases). Germline assignment: CDR1 MNHEY and CDR2 SVGAGI. Trimming took off 4 bases at V and 4 bases at J, with 16 bases between the two ends. CDR3 length: 15 residues. DNA of the CDR3: TGTGCCAGCAGTTCACACCGGGACAAGGGCACTGAAGCTTTCTTT. Protein sequence: CASSSHRDKGTEAFF.

This rearrangement joins TRBV6-2 or TRBV6-3 to TRBJ1-5; D gene unclear. V lost 3 bases and J 2 bases, leaving 5 bases between the germline ends. CDR3 size: 13 residues. The V gene's germline CDR1 is MNHEY and CDR2 SVGEGT. CDR3 amino acids: CASSYNGNQPQHF. The DNA of the CDR3 is TGTGCCAGCAGTTATAACGGCAATCAGCCCCAGCATTTT.

This clonotype was seen repeatedly, ten times or more. This chain connects TRBV6-5 to TRBJ1-1, with D hard to call. Trimming left V 6 bases short and J 1 base short, with 9 bases between. CDR3 length: 13 amino acids. From germline, CDR1 is MNHEY and CDR2 SVGAGI. The CDR3, as DNA: TGTGCCAGCAGCCGAACAACGAACACTGAAGCTTTCTTT. It yields the protein CASSRTTNTEAFF.

This clonotype was recorded a few times. The chain joins TRBV27 to TRBJ2-2, with D uncertain. In germline, CDR1 is MNHEY, CDR2 SMNVEV (reference sequence). The length of the CDR3 is 13 residues. Between the trimmed V and J ends, which lost 3 bases and 5 bases, there was a span of 7 bases. In nucleotides, the CDR3 is TGTGCCAGCAGTTTTCGTTCAACCGGGGAGCTGTTTTTT. As protein: CASSFRSTGELFF.

This clonotype occurred many times. V usage is TRBV6-4 and J usage is TRBJ2-3; D is unclear. The germline V gene encodes CDR1 MRHNA and CDR2 SNTAGT. CDR3 length equals 14 residues. Deletions cut 2 bases from V and 5 bases from J, with 11 bases between. The chain's CDR3 is CASSDESELDTQYF. The DNA of the CDR3 is TGTGCCAGCAGTGACGAGTCCGAACTAGATACGCAGTATTTT.

This clonotype was counted ten times or more. V is TRBV6-2 or TRBV6-3 and J is TRBJ2-4; 7 bases are a match to TRBD1. This CDR3 has 15 amino acids. The germline V gene encodes CDR1 MNHEY and CDR2 SVGEGT. V gave up 6 bases and J gave up 0 bases; unmatched junction bases: 5. CDR3 sequence: CASRPGTVAKNIQYF. In nucleotides, the CDR3 is TGTGCCAGCAGGCCCGGGACAGTAGCCAAAAACATTCAGTACTTC.

This clonotype was found a few times. The chain recombines TRBV3-1 with TRBJ1-5, with a possible D match to TRBD1 (6 bases). Germline CDR1 reads LGHDT; CDR2 reads YNNKEL (reference sequence). V lost 1 base, J lost 4 bases, and 11 bases lay in between. The CDR3 is 15 amino acids. DNA of the CDR3: TGTGCCAGCAGCCAAGGACAGGCTTTAAATCAGCCCCAGCATTTT. This gives the protein CASSQGQALNQPQHF.

This clonotype was counted ten times or more. J is TRBJ2-7 and V is TRBV5-6, with D tentatively TRBD2 (6 bases). CDR3 length: 14 amino acids. Germline V gene lookup returns CDR1 SGHDT and CDR2 YYEEEE. V was pared by 4 bases and J by 7 bases, with 18 bases between. CDR3 nucleotides: TGTGCCAGCAGCAGCCGGACGGGAGCTAGGGAGCAGTACTTC. This codes for CASSSRTGAREQYF.

This clonotype was counted ten times or more. The genes are TRBV3-1 and TRBJ2-1; 10 bases match TRBD2. Looked up from germline, CDR1 is LGHDT and CDR2 is YNNKEL (reference sequence). With 3 bases clipped from V and 0 bases from J, the junction kept 2 bases outside the gene matches. There are 16 residues in the CDR3. The CDR3 DNA reads as TGTGCCAGCAGCCATAGCGGGGGGAGCTCCTACAATGAGCAGTTCTTC. Its translation: CASSHSGGSSYNEQFF.

This clonotype came up many times. The junction differs from germline at one of its ends, possibly a read error. The gene calls are TRBV7-7 and TRBJ2-3; D is undetermined. From germline, CDR1 is SSHAT and CDR2 FNYEAQ (reference sequence). CDR3 length: 13 amino acids. CDR3 in DNA: TGTGCTAGCAGCTTAGGTCGGAAGGATACGCAGTATTTT. Translation: CASSLGRKDTQYF. The full variable domain, its missing parts supplied by reference TRBV7-7 and TRBJ2-3, is GAGVSQSPRYKVTKRGQDVTLRCDPISSHATLYWYQQALGQGPEFLTYFNYEAQPDKSGLPSDRFSAERPEGSISTLTIQRTEQRDSAMYRCASSLGRKDTQYFGPGTRLTVL.

This clonotype was observed at least ten times. V usage is TRBV7-2 and J usage is TRBJ1-3; no definite D call. V lost 8 bases and J 0 bases, leaving 8 bases between the germline ends. The CDR3 is 13 residues long. The germline V gene has CDR1 SGHTA and CDR2 FQGNSA. This CDR3 is CASGPFSGNTIYF. Written as DNA, the CDR3 is TGTGCCAGCGGACCCTTCTCTGGAAACACCATATATTTT. The full variable domain, in which reference TRBV7-2 and TRBJ1-3 provide the parts outside the CDR3, is GAGVSQSPSNKVTEKGKDVELRCDPISGHTALYWYRQSLGQGLEFLIYFQGNSAPDKSGLPSDRFSAERTGGSVSTLTIQRTQQEDSAVYLCASGPFSGNTIYFGEGSWLTVV.

This clonotype was found a few times. This chain connects TRBV20-1 to TRBJ2-1, with 7 bases fitting TRBD2. CDR3 size: 15 residues. Trimming at V came to 0 bases and at J to 5 bases, leaving 7 bases not matched to a gene. Germline CDR1 is DFQATT and CDR2 is SNEGSKA (reference sequence). CDR3 sequence reads: CSARDSLAGDNEQFF. The CDR3 DNA follows: TGCAGTGCTAGAGATTCTTTGGCGGGAGACAATGAGCAGTTCTTC.

This clonotype was recorded at least ten times. This chain joins TRBV12-3 or TRBV12-4 and TRBJ2-3; 13 nucleotides match TRBD2. This CDR3 comprises 20 residues. The V segment lost 6 bases and the J segment 4 bases; nucleotides outside the gene matches: 19. CDR3 in DNA: TGTGCCAGCAGCCGAACCCTGACTAGCGGGGGGTGGGGACCTTCAGATACGCAGTATTTT. It yields the protein CASSRTLTSGGWGPSDTQYF.

This clonotype has only a few counts. This chain uses TRBV10-3 with TRBJ2-7, with D maybe TRBD1 (6 bases). CDR3 length: 15 amino acids. V shed 0 bases and J shed 1 base, with 10 bases lying between them. CDR1 and CDR2 from the germline V gene are ENHRY and SYGVKD. As DNA, the CDR3 is TGTGCCATCAGTGAGTCGGTAGGGGGTTCCTACGAGCAGTACTTC. Its protein product is CAISESVGGSYEQYF.

This clonotype was seen a handful of times. The chain joins TRBV7-2 to TRBJ2-3, with D perhaps matching TRBD1 (6 bases). The V and J ends lost 3 bases and 6 bases respectively, with 7 bases between them. The CDR3 consists of 12 residues. The germline gives CDR1 SGHTA, CDR2 FQGNSA. CDR3 nucleotides: TGTGCCAGCAGCTTCGACAGGGATACGCAGTATTTT. Translation gives CASSFDRDTQYF.